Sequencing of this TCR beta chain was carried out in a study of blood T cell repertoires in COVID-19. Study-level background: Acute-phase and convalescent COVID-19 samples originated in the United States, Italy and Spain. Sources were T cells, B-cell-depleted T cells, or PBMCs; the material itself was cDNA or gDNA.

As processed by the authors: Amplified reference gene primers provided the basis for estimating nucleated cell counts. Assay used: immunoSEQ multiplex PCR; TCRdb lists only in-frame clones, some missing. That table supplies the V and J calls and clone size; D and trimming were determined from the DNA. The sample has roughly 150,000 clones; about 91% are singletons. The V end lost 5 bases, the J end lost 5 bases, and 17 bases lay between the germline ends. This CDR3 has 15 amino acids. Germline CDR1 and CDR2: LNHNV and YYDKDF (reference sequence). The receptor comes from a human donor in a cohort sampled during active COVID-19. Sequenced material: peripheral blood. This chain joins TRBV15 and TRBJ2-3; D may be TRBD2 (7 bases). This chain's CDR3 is CATSEAGGAGDTQYF. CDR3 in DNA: TGTGCCACCAGCGAAGCTGGGGGGGCTGGAGATACGCAGTATTTT.